Below, 7 T cell receptor beta chains from the same sample are listed, as sequenced in a study of T cell responses to AZD1222 COVID-19 vaccine. The protocol was immunoSEQ multiplex PCR, while the TCRdb copy is restricted to in-frame clones and leaves out a portion. The sample contains approximately 68,000 clones, more than 70% of which appear only once. Material: peripheral blood, obtained on day 0 of AZD1222 vaccination. The receptors here all came from an adult in good health.

The rearrangement joins TRBV9 to TRBJ1-2; perhaps TRBD1 as D (5 bases). The CDR3 consists of 14 residues. V was clipped by 2 bases and J by 0 bases, with 8 bases between them. Germline CDR1 is SGDLS and CDR2 is YYNGEE. The CDR3 protein is CASSVAGTNYGYTF. CDR3 in DNA: TGTGCCAGCAGCGTTGCAGGGACTAACTATGGCTACACCTTC.

V usage is TRBV29-1 and J usage is TRBJ2-7; D gene uncertain. The V end was cut by 4 bases, the J end by 0 bases, with 7 bases between. CDR3 size: 12 residues. Germline V gene sequence: CDR1 SQVTM, CDR2 ANQGSEA. The CDR3 loop is CSVVGSSYEQYF. As DNA, the CDR3 is TGCAGCGTTGTTGGTTCCTCCTACGAGCAGTACTTC.

This clone was seen once. V gene TRBV4-2 combines with J gene TRBJ2-7; the D is unclear. The V end lost 1 base, the J end lost 1 base, and 8 bases lay between the germline ends. Germline CDR1 LGHNA, CDR2 YNFKEQ. The CDR3 has 14 residues. CDR3 amino acids: CASSQVGLSYEQYF. For the CDR3, the DNA is TGTGCCAGCAGCCAAGTGGGGTTGTCCTACGAGCAGTACTTC.

V gene TRBV19 combines with J gene TRBJ2-1; TRBD1 aligns across 7 bases. The germline CDR1 and CDR2 sequences are LNHDA and SQIVND (reference sequence). This CDR3 comprises 14 residues. V shed 5 bases, J shed 5 bases, and the junction held 6 bases outside the gene matches. CDR3 nucleotides: TGTGCCAGTAGTGTACAGGGGTCGAACAATGAGCAGTTCTTC. Amino acids: CASSVQGSNNEQFF.

V is TRBV2 and J is TRBJ2-7, with D perhaps TRBD2 (6 bases). The V gene lost 3 bases and the J gene lost 3 bases, with 12 bases spanning the gap. This CDR3 contains 14 residues. In germline, CDR1 is SNHLY, CDR2 FYNNEI. This chain's CDR3 is CASSDLRDSYEQYF. DNA for the CDR3: TGTGCCAGCAGTGACCTGCGGGATAGCTACGAGCAGTACTTC.

The chain has TRBV18 and TRBJ2-3; D call uncertain. CDR1 KGHSH and CDR2 LQKENI come from the germline V gene. The CDR3 totals 12 residues. V shed 2 bases and J shed 0 bases, with 0 bases lying between them. The CDR3 loop is CASSPSTDTQYF. CDR3 in DNA: TGTGCCAGCTCACCAAGCACAGATACGCAGTATTTT. The full variable domain, its missing parts supplied by reference TRBV18 and TRBJ2-3, is NAGVMQNPRHLVRRRGQEARLRCSPMKGHSHVYWYRQLPEEGLKFMVYLQKENIIDESGMPKERFSAEFPKEGPSILRIQQVVRGDSAAYFCASSPSTDTQYFGPGTRLTVL.

The rearrangement uses TRBV27 and TRBJ2-3, with 7 bases fitting TRBD1. Unmatched junction bases numbered 8, after V lost 3 bases and J lost 8 bases. Germline V gene sequence: CDR1 MNHEY, CDR2 SMNVEV (reference sequence). The CDR3 length is 14 residues. The CDR3 loop reads CASSLGRGIGTQYF. CDR3 nucleotides: TGTGCCAGCAGTTTGGGCAGGGGGATAGGTACGCAGTATTTT.